This T cell receptor beta chain was documented in a study of T cells in Graves' hyperthyroidism and ophthalmopathy. General observations from the study: Peripheral blood also featured most of the thyroid clonotypes expanded above 0.001.

The CDR3 is 15 residues long. V lost 1 base and J lost 4; bases outside the gene matches: 2. Germline CDR1 reads LGHDT; CDR2 reads YNNKEL (reference sequence). This clonotype appeared a few times. Its target is unknown. This could be a read error, since a much larger clone is one nucleotide away. A 10 ml volume of fresh peripheral blood provided the PBMCs. RNA transcripts provided the source from which TCR beta CDR3 regions were amplified. First-round RT-PCR of the TCR CDR3 relied on the HTBI primer set. TCRdb reprocessed the multiplex PCR reads with MiXCR, giving one entry per CDR3 protein. The sample has about 400,000 distinct CDR3 sequences, 15% to 19% seen once.

Specimen: blood. V gene TRBV3-1 combines with J gene TRBJ2-1, with 9 nucleotides matching TRBD2. The clonotype originates from a young woman with Graves' hyperthyroidism. The CDR3 bases are TGTGCCAGCAGCCAAGCTAGCGGGGTGTACAATGAGCAGTTCTTC. It translates to CASSQASGVYNEQFF.